This TCR beta chain was obtained from a study of glioma-infiltrating T cells after dendritic cell vaccination. For the study at large: Dendritic cell vaccination trial patients had either newly diagnosed or recurrent glioblastoma. Treatment, given 2003 to 2012, was autologous tumor lysate-pulsed dendritic cell vaccination.

TCRB CDR3 was amplified from 2 ug genomic DNA or less. Amplification used 60 V beta primers and 13 J beta primers. The protocol was immunoSEQ multiplex PCR, while the TCRdb copy is restricted to in-frame clones and leaves out a portion. Altogether roughly 82,000 clones are present, 70% to 90% being singletons, with the ten largest covering approximately 3.4%. The sample holds one count of this clone. Losses at the gene ends were 4 bases for V and 1 base for J; bases not matched to a gene: 2. CDR1 and CDR2 (germline): MNHNS, SASEGT. CDR3 length: 15 amino acids. V and J are TRBV6-1 and TRBJ2-3, with TRBD2 matching over 10 bases. This sample comprised blood, obtained before dendritic cell vaccination. This clonotype originated in a human donor with glioblastoma. The DNA of the CDR3 is TGTGCCAGCAGTGGGCTAGCGGGGGGCACAGATACGCAGTATTTT. This gives the protein CASSGLAGGTDTQYF.